This T cell receptor (beta chain) was profiled in a study of T cells in Graves' hyperthyroidism and ophthalmopathy. About the study: Peripheral blood was obtained at initial diagnosis, preceding any treatment. Notes on the study in general: Onset of ophthalmopathy came a median around 6.2 months after the model predicted it. Expanded thyroid clonotypes (above 0.001) were mostly also found in blood.

The investigators amplified TCR beta CDR3 regions from RNA transcripts. A first-round RT-PCR of the TCR CDR3 used the HTBI primer set. A single record per CDR3 protein comes from TCRdb applying MiXCR to the multiplex PCR reads. The sample lists 550,000 to 850,000 distinct CDR3 sequences; roughly a sixth were seen once. This clonotype was picked up a small number of times. The antigen is not known. Sequencing was carried out using blood. This clonotype was obtained from a woman aged 45 to 65 with Graves' hyperthyroidism that later progressed to Graves' ophthalmopathy.

The DNA for the CDR3 is TGCAGCGTTGAAGATGGACTAGATACGCAGTATTTT. Translating gives CSVEDGLDTQYF. This chain joins TRBV29-1 and TRBJ2-3, with a possible D match to TRBD2 (5 bases). V gave up 0 bases and J gave up 5 bases, with 6 bases separating them. This CDR3 comprises 12 residues. The germline V gene has CDR1 SQVTM and CDR2 ANQGSEA.